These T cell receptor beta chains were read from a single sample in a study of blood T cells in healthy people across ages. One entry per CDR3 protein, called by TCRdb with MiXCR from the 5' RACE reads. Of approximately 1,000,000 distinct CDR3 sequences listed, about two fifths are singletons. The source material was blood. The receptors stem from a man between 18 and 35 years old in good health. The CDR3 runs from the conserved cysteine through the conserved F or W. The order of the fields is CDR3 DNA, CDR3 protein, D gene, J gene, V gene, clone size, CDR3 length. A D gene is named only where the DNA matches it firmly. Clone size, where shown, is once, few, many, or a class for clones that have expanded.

TGTGCCAGCAGTTTAAAAGGGGCCAACGTCCTGACTTTC	CASSLKGANVLTF	.	TRBJ2-6	TRBV27	few	13
TGTGCCAGCAGCTCTCGAGGGGCGTCCTACAATGAGCAGTACTTC	CASSSRGASYNEQYF	.	TRBJ2-7	TRBV12-3/TRBV12-4	.	15
TGTGCCAGCAGCTTATTCGGTGGGACAGGACTACTTACTAGCACAGATACGCAGTATTTT	CASSLFGGTGLLTSTDTQYF	TRBD1	TRBJ2-3	TRBV7-2	.	20
TGTGCCAGTAGTATGGAAAGCGGCTTCACAGATACGCAGTATTTT	CASSMESGFTDTQYF	.	TRBJ2-3	TRBV19	.	15
TGTGCCAGCAGCCGCGGTTTAGAGGGGGCTAGCTATGGCTACACCTTC	CASSRGLEGASYGYTF	TRBD1	TRBJ1-2	TRBV5-5	.	16
TGTGCCAGCAGTTCCGCCCGGGGTGGGCCCCAGCATTTT	CASSSARGGPQHF	.	TRBJ1-5	TRBV12-3/TRBV12-4	.	13
TGCAGTGTTCCGGGACGGAGCTACGAGCAGTACTTC	CSVPGRSYEQYF	.	TRBJ2-7	TRBV20-1	many	12
TGTGCCAGCAGCCGGCTTCAGAGGTTCGGGAATGAGCAGTTCTTC	CASSRLQRFGNEQFF	.	TRBJ2-1	TRBV11-1	few	15
TGTGCCAGCAGCTACACCCGCTCCTATAATTCACCCCTCCACTTT	CASSYTRSYNSPLHF	.	TRBJ1-6	TRBV25-1	.	15
TGTGCCAGCAGTTCCTTCGGAGGGAGCAGCCACACTGAAGCTTTCTTT	CASSSFGGSSHTEAFF	.	TRBJ1-1	TRBV28	once	16
TGCGCCAGCAGCTCACGGACAGCAAACTATGGCTACACCTTC	CASSSRTANYGYTF	.	TRBJ1-2	TRBV5-1	many	14
TGTGCCAGCAGTTCACTCGAAGGGACGGGAGCCTACGAGCAGTACTTC	CASSSLEGTGAYEQYF	.	TRBJ2-7	TRBV12-3/TRBV12-4	.	16
TGTGCCAGCAGCCGCTTGGTCTCTAGCACAGATACGCAGTATTTT	CASSRLVSSTDTQYF	.	TRBJ2-3	TRBV3-1	.	15
TGCGCCAGCAGCCAAGAACCCTATCAGCCCCAGCATTTT	CASSQEPYQPQHF	.	TRBJ1-5	TRBV4-1	few	13
TGCAGTGCTAGAGATCAGCGGGGGGGCCTCTGGAGAGAGCAGTTCTTC	CSARDQRGGLWREQFF	TRBD2	TRBJ2-1	TRBV20-1	few	16
TGCAGTGCTTGGGACAGATCGTGGGGCAATCAGCCCCAGCATTTT	CSAWDRSWGNQPQHF	TRBD1	TRBJ1-5	TRBV20-1	.	15
TGCGCCAGCAGCCAAGAATGGCAAGATAATGAAAAACTGTTTTTT	CASSQEWQDNEKLFF	.	TRBJ1-4	TRBV4-1	.	15
TGTGCCAGCAGTTTAAGACAGGGGGACGCTGAAGCTTTCTTT	CASSLRQGDAEAFF	TRBD1	TRBJ1-1	TRBV12-3/TRBV12-4	.	14
TGCGCCAGCAGCCCGGCCGGACTTCACAATAAGCAGTTCTTC	CASSPAGLHNKQFF	.	TRBJ2-1	TRBV5-1	.	14
TGTGCCAGTTCGGGCCGTGATTGGGGGGAGCTGTTTTTT	CASSGRDWGELFF	.	TRBJ2-2	TRBV19	.	13
TGCAGCGTTTTGGGTACTGAAGCTTTCTTT	CSVLGTEAFF	.	TRBJ1-1	TRBV29-1	.	10
TGTGCTAGCAGCTTATTTTCGGGTGAAGAGACCCAGTACTTC	CASSLFSGEETQYF	.	TRBJ2-5	TRBV7-7	.	14
TGTGCCAGCAGCTTAGAAAACAGGGGGCAAGGGAAAGCTTTCTTT	CASSLENRGQGKAFF	TRBD1	TRBJ1-1	TRBV7-9	.	15
TGTGCCAGCAGTTTATGGGGAAAAGATTCACCCCTCCACTTT	CASSLWGKDSPLHF	.	TRBJ1-6	TRBV6-5	.	14
TGTGCCAGCAGCCCACATGGGGGGCTCGGGGCCAACGTCCTGACTTTC	CASSPHGGLGANVLTF	.	TRBJ2-6	TRBV14	few	16
TGTGCCAGCAGCTTAGGTTACAGGGGGTTTGCAGATACGCAGTATTTT	CASSLGYRGFADTQYF	TRBD1	TRBJ2-3	TRBV11-2	.	16
TGCGCCAGCAGCTCCCCACAGGGGACCATGAACACTGAAGCTTTCTTT	CASSSPQGTMNTEAFF	TRBD1	TRBJ1-1	TRBV5-1	few	16
TGTGCCAGCAGCCGACAGGCACACGAGCAGTACTTC	CASSRQAHEQYF	.	TRBJ2-7	TRBV3-1	.	12
TGTGCCAGCAGCGGGGAGGGGGTTTTGGGCGATGAGCAGTTCTTC	CASSGEGVLGDEQFF	.	TRBJ2-1	TRBV9	.	15
TGTGCCAGCAGAATGGACGCCTCCTTATACGAGCAGTACTTC	CASRMDASLYEQYF	.	TRBJ2-7	TRBV6-2/TRBV6-3	few	14
TGTGCCAGCAGCCAAGAGATAGTCAGGGGCTCCTACAATGAGCAGTTCTTC	CASSQEIVRGSYNEQFF	.	TRBJ2-1	TRBV4-2	.	17
TGCGCCAGCACAGGGACGGATAATTCACCCCTCCACTTT	CASTGTDNSPLHF	.	TRBJ1-6	TRBV5-1	.	13
TGTGCCAGCAGACAGGATAGCAATCAGCCCCAGCATTTT	CASRQDSNQPQHF	.	TRBJ1-5	TRBV2	.	13
TGTGCCAGCAGCTTACCGGGCGAGTCTAACTATGGCTACACCTTC	CASSLPGESNYGYTF	.	TRBJ1-2	TRBV7-2	few	15
TGTGCCAGCAGTTTTGACGGGACGGGTTTCTACGAGCAGTACTTC	CASSFDGTGFYEQYF	.	TRBJ2-7	TRBV27	.	15
TGCGCCAGCAGCCGCAACGCGGGGGGGTTTGCTACAGATACGCAGTATTTT	CASSRNAGGFATDTQYF	TRBD2	TRBJ2-3	TRBV5-1	.	17
TGTGCCAGCAGCCCTACGAACACCGGGGAGCTGTTTTTT	CASSPTNTGELFF	.	TRBJ2-2	TRBV3-1	many	13
TGTGCCAGCAGCTTAGTTACAATTGCTAACTATGGCTACACCTTC	CASSLVTIANYGYTF	.	TRBJ1-2	TRBV7-9	.	15
TGTGCCAGCAGTCCAGAGGGACTCTACAATGAGCAGTTCTTC	CASSPEGLYNEQFF	.	TRBJ2-1	TRBV27	few	14
TGTGCCAGCAGCTGGGACAGGGCCGACGAGCAGTTCTTC	CASSWDRADEQFF	TRBD1	TRBJ2-1	TRBV7-6	few	13
TGTGCCAGCTTCACCGGGGGCAGCCCAGGTGAAGCTTTCTTT	CASFTGGSPGEAFF	.	TRBJ1-1	TRBV7-2	.	14
TGTGCCAGCAGTGAATTTACAGGGACGAACACTGAAGCTTTCTTT	CASSEFTGTNTEAFF	.	TRBJ1-1	TRBV2	few	15